This T cell receptor (beta chain) was identified during a study of T cells in Graves' hyperthyroidism and ophthalmopathy. Diagnosis relied on clinical symptoms, serum thyroxine and TRAb, thyroid ultrasound and orbital computed tomography. TCR beta CDR3 sequences were amplified from RNA transcripts. The HTBI primer set was used in a first-round RT-PCR of the TCR CDR3. One entry per CDR3 protein, called by TCRdb with MiXCR from the multiplex PCR reads. The top ten clones hold approximately 15% of a sample with around 530,000 distinct CDR3 sequences, 15% to 20% of them seen once. The CDR3 covers 15 residues. Germline V gene lookup returns CDR1 MNHNS and CDR2 SASEGT. The V segment lost 5 bases and the J segment 0 bases; nucleotides outside the gene matches: 4. This clonotype was found a few times. Its antigen remains unidentified. Findings and caveats of the study: Stable hyperthyroidism and ophthalmopathy were separated using 13 V-J signatures.

The chain employs TRBV6-1 and TRBJ2-7; 10 bases map to TRBD2. The sample was blood. This clonotype was sampled from a woman aged 18 to 35 with Graves' ophthalmopathy. The CDR3 loop is CASSRSSGSSYEQYF. CDR3 in DNA: TGTGCCAGCAGTCGCTCTAGCGGGAGCTCCTACGAGCAGTACTTC.